This passage covers 6 T cell receptor beta chains from one sample sequenced in a study of beta chain features in type 1 diabetes. As every portion of the isolated RNA was reverse transcribed, the sequencing read expressed TCRB transcripts. Sequenced by immunoSEQ multiplex PCR; TCRdb stores in-frame clones only, minus some. The table lists a few hundred thousand clones, 30% of them singletons. The sample was naive CD4+ T cells from blood. The receptors derive from a young man in good health.

The gene calls are TRBV7-9 and TRBJ2-1; 8 bases line up with TRBD2. The CDR3 has 14 amino acids. With V trimmed by 3 bases and J by 8 bases, 6 bases remained unmatched. Germline V gives CDR1 SEHNR, CDR2 FQNEAQ (reference sequence). Here the CDR3 reads CASSLSGSIDEQFF. In DNA, the CDR3 is TGTGCCAGCAGCTTGAGCGGGAGTATCGATGAGCAGTTCTTC.

This chain uses TRBV29-1 with TRBJ1-2; 8 bases are shared with TRBD1. V shed 4 bases, J shed 8 bases, and the junction held 15 bases outside the gene matches. This CDR3 region has 15 residues. Germline loops: CDR1 SQVTM, CDR2 ANQGSEA. The DNA of the CDR3 is TGCAGCGTTGGGGAAGACAGGGGCCCGGTTGTGGGCTACACCTTC. It yields the protein CSVGEDRGPVVGYTF.

A word on this clone: One end of the junction does not line up with germline, which may come from a read error. The chain recombines TRBV30 with TRBJ1-2; D might be TRBD1 (5 bases). The CDR3 covers 9 residues. Germline loops: CDR1 GTSNPN, CDR2 SVGIG (reference sequence). CDR3 DNA sequence: TGTGCCTGGGGGGACTCCAGGAACTTC. This sequence encodes CAWGDSRNF.

This clone was picked up a small number of times. The rearrangement joins TRBV7-6 to TRBJ2-3; D is unclear. Trimming removed 5 bases from V and 2 bases from J, with 8 bases in between. Germline V gene sequence: CDR1 SGHVS, CDR2 FNYEAQ. The CDR3 is made up of 13 amino acids. The CDR3: CASSLYLTDTQYF. The CDR3 coding sequence is TGTGCCAGCAGCCTATATCTCACAGATACGCAGTATTTT.

This clone was detected only a few times. The V gene is TRBV29-1, the J gene TRBJ2-1; perhaps TRBD1 as D (5 bases). V was pared by 4 bases and J by 6 bases, with 13 bases between. The germline gives CDR1 SQVTM, CDR2 ANQGSEA. The CDR3 is 13 residues long. For the CDR3, the DNA is TGCAGCGTTGGCCAGGGCTTTATCAATGAGCAGTTCTTC. Its translation: CSVGQGFINEQFF.

This clone appeared a few times. The chain recombines TRBV13 with TRBJ2-7, with 8 nucleotides matching TRBD2. The CDR3 has 16 amino acids. J lost 0 bases, V lost 5 bases, and 9 bases had no gene match. Germline V lookup: CDR1 PRHDT, CDR2 FYEKMQ (reference sequence). CDR3 sequence reads: CASSDETGTSSYEQYF. The CDR3 coding sequence is TGTGCCAGCAGCGACGAAACCGGGACTAGCTCCTACGAGCAGTACTTC.